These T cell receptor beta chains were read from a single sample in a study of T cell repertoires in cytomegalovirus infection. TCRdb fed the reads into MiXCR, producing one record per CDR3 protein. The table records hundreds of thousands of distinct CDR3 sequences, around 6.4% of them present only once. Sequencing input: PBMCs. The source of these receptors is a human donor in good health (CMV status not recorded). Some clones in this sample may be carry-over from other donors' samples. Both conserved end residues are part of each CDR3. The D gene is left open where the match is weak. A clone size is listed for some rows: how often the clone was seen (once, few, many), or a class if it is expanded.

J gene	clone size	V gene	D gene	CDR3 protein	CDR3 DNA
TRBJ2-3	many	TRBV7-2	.	CASSLAAPGDTQYF	TGTGCCAGCAGCTTAGCCGCCCCTGGGGATACGCAGTATTTT
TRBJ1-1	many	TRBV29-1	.	CSVVWRRTEAFF	TGCAGCGTTGTTTGGCGAAGGACTGAAGCTTTCTTT
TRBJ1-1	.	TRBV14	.	CASSQGGGGTEAFF	TGTGCCAGCAGCCAAGGTGGGGGGGGCACTGAAGCTTTCTTT
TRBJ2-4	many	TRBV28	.	CASSPFRGFSQLAKNIQYF	TGTGCCAGCAGTCCCTTCAGGGGTTTTTCCCAGCTAGCCAAAAACATTCAGTACTTC
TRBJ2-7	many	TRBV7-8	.	CASSLAFPGSEEQYF	TGTGCCAGCAGCTTAGCGTTCCCCGGGTCGGAAGAGCAGTACTTC
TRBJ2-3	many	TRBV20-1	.	CSAREELPQYF	TGCAGTGCTAGGGAGGAGCTGCCCCAGTATTTT
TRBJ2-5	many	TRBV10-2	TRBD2	CASSQTRGETQYF	TGCGCCAGCAGTCAGACGCGGGGGGAGACCCAGTACTTC
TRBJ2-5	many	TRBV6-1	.	CASSALTGSEETQYF	TGTGCCAGCAGTGCATTGACAGGAAGCGAGGAGACCCAGTACTTC
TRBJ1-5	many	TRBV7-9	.	CASSLGQNDQPQHF	TGTGCCAGCAGCTTAGGACAGAATGATCAGCCCCAGCATTTT
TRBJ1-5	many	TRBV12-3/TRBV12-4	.	CASSLEMGGSQHF	TGTGCCAGCAGTTTAGAAATGGGAGGGTCCCAGCATTTT
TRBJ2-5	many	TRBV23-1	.	CASSQGPAGETQYF	TGCGCCAGCAGTCAAGGACCGGCTGGGGAGACCCAGTACTTC
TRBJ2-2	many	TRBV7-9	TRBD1	CASSLFRTGDTGELFF	TGTGCCAGCAGCTTATTCCGGACAGGGGACACCGGGGAGCTGTTTTTT
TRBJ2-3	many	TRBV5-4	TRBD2	CASSSGLAGTDTQYF	TGTGCCAGCAGCTCGGGACTAGCGGGCACAGATACGCAGTATTTT
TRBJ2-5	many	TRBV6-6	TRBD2	CASSYWRGALQETQYF	TGTGCCAGCAGTTACTGGCGGGGGGCGCTACAAGAGACCCAGTACTTC
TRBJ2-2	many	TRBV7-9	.	CASSPTSELFF	TGTGCCAGCAGCCCCACCTCGGAGCTGTTTTTT
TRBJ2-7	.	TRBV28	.	CASAPPDTYERYF	TGTGCCAGCGCTCCTCCCGATACCTACGAGCGGTACTTC
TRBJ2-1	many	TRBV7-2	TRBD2	CASSRLAGSYNEQFF	TGTGCCAGCAGTCGACTAGCGGGCTCCTACAATGAGCAGTTCTTC
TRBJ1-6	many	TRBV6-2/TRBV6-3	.	CASRIQGLENSPLHF	TGTGCCAGCAGGATACAGGGACTAGAGAATTCACCCCTCCACTTT
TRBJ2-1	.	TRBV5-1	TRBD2	CASSLDPGLAGGLQFF	TGCGCCAGCAGCTTGGATCCGGGACTAGCGGGGGGGCTGCAGTTCTTC
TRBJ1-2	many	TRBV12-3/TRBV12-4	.	CASSLGGPGYTF	TGTGCCAGCAGTTTAGGGGGGCCCGGCTACACCTTC
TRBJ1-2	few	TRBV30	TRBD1	CAWSDGTGLWKDTF	TGTGCCTGGAGTGATGGGACAGGCCTATGGAAGGACACCTTC
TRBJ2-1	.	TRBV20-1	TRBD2	CSASERGASIYNEQFF	TGCAGTGCTAGCGAGCGGGGGGCCTCCATATACAATGAGCAGTTCTTC
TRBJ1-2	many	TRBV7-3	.	CASSPRAAQGDYGYTF	TGTGCCAGCAGCCCGCGAGCCGCTCAGGGTGACTATGGCTACACCTTC
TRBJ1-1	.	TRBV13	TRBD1	CDSSQWDRREAFF	TGTGACAGCAGCCAATGGGACAGACGTGAAGCTTTCTTT
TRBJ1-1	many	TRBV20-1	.	CSAGPRELNTEAFF	TGCAGTGCTGGCCCTCGGGAGTTGAACACTGAAGCTTTCTTT
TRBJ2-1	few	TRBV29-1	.	CSVGPTANEQFF	TGCAGCGTTGGTCCGACAGCAAATGAGCAGTTCTTC
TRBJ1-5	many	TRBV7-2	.	CASSRSWDNQPQHF	TGTGCCAGCAGTCGGAGTTGGGACAATCAGCCCCAGCATTTT
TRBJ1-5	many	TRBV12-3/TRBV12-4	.	CASSLGPPSGNQPQHF	TGTGCCAGCAGTCTTGGGCCGCCCTCGGGCAATCAGCCCCAGCATTTT
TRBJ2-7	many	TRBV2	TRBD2	CASSEGPGGEQYF	TGTGCCAGCAGTGAAGGTCCGGGAGGCGAGCAGTACTTC
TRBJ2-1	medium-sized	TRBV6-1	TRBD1	CASETGTGSNEQFF	TGTGCCAGCGAAACCGGGACAGGGTCCAATGAGCAGTTCTTC
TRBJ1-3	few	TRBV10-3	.	CAISGTTPNSGNTIYF	TGTGCCATCAGTGGTACGACACCTAACTCTGGAAACACCATATATTTT
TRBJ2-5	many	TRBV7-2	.	CASSLAPGETQYF	TGTGCCAGCAGCTTAGCCCCAGGGGAGACCCAGTACTTC
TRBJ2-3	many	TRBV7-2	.	CASTLMDTQYF	TGTGCCAGCACCCTAATGGATACGCAGTATTTT
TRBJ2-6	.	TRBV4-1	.	CASSQSGRSGANVLTF	TGCGCCAGCAGCCAATCAGGCCGCTCTGGGGCCAACGTCCTGACTTTC
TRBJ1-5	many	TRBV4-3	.	CASSQDRLINQPQHF	TGCGCCAGCAGCCAAGATCGTCTGATAAATCAGCCCCAGCATTTT